The next 29 T cell receptor beta chains were all read from a single sample in a study of blood T cell repertoires in COVID-19. Profiled with immunoSEQ multiplex PCR; TCRdb holds only in-frame clones, not every one. The data hold 70,000 to 80,000 clones, with roughly 89% observed a single time. Sequencing was done on a sample of peripheral blood. These receptors were obtained from a woman between 50 and 59 years old with acute or convalescent COVID-19.

The gene calls are TRBV5-6 and TRBJ2-5; D perhaps matches TRBD1 (6 bases). The germline V gene encodes CDR1 SGHDT and CDR2 YYEEEE. The V and J ends lost 4 bases and 5 bases respectively, with 18 bases between them. The length of the CDR3 is 15 residues. This chain's CDR3 is CASSLTFGQGETQYF. As DNA, the CDR3 is TGTGCCAGCAGCCTGACCTTCGGGCAGGGGGAGACCCAGTACTTC.

J is TRBJ2-3 and V is TRBV18; TRBD2 agrees at 7 bases. CDR1 is KGHSH, CDR2 LQKENI, per germline. Unmatched junction bases numbered 10, after V lost 4 bases and J lost 0 bases. CDR3 size: 17 residues. The CDR3 reads CASSLTGASGSTDTQYF. The CDR3 nucleotides read TGTGCCAGCTCACTCACCGGGGCTAGCGGCAGCACAGATACGCAGTATTTT.

The V gene is TRBV3-1 (or the pseudogene TRBV3-2), the J gene TRBJ1-2; D perhaps matches TRBD1 (5 bases). V lost 10 bases and J lost 3, with 15 bases in between. In germline, CDR1 is LGHDT, CDR2 YNNKEL (reference sequence). The CDR3 is 13 amino acids. CDR3 residues: CATSQAVDYGYTF. The CDR3 DNA is TGTGCCACTTCACAGGCCGTTGACTATGGCTACACCTTC.

The chain employs TRBV5-1 and TRBJ2-7; no firm D call. From germline, CDR1 is SGHRS and CDR2 YFSETQ. The CDR3 consists of 14 residues. V was clipped by 4 bases and J by 6 bases, with 17 bases between them. The CDR3: CASSLGPRSSEQYF. The CDR3 DNA reads as TGCGCCAGCAGCCTTGGGCCCCGGTCGTCCGAGCAGTACTTC.

The CDR3: CASSLEEDQPQHF. Here the CDR3 DNA reads TGTGCCAGCAGCCTTGAAGAGGATCAGCCCCAGCATTTT. The chain links TRBV2 to TRBJ1-5; no reliable D call. Trimming took 6 bases from V and 5 from J, leaving 11 bases between them. Per germline, CDR1 SNHLY and CDR2 FYNNEI. The CDR3 is 13 residues long.

The chain links TRBV7-3 to TRBJ1-3; D gene ambiguous. The V gene's germline CDR1 is SGHTA and CDR2 FQGTGA. Deletions cut 6 bases from V and 3 bases from J, with 9 bases between. CDR3 size: 13 residues. The CDR3 DNA is TGTGCCAGCAGAGCCGGAGGTGGAAACACCATATATTTT. It specifies CASRAGGGNTIYF.

J is TRBJ1-1 and V is TRBV28, with 8 bases that match TRBD1. The junction had 0 bases not matched to a gene; V was cut back by 2 bases and J by 1 base. CDR1 and CDR2 (germline): MDHEN, SYDVKM. This CDR3 is 14 amino acids long. This CDR3 reads CASSLGTGNTEAFF. The CDR3, as DNA: TGTGCCAGCAGTTTAGGGACAGGGAACACTGAAGCTTTCTTT.

This rearrangement joins TRBV6-5 to TRBJ2-7; D is uncertain. Deletions cut 5 bases from V and 0 bases from J, with 8 bases between. Germline CDR1 reads MNHEY; CDR2 reads SVGAGI. CDR3 length equals 13 residues. The CDR3 DNA follows: TGTGCCAGCAGTAGACTGGGCTCCTACGAGCAGTACTTC. Residues: CASSRLGSYEQYF.

The chain recombines TRBV14 with TRBJ1-2, with D possibly TRBD1 on 6 matching bases. Germline CDR1 is SGHDN and CDR2 is FVKESK. With 3 bases removed from V and 3 bases from J, the gap between germline ends came to 11 bases. The CDR3 is 14 residues long. The CDR3 protein is CASSQMTGDYGYTF. In DNA form, the CDR3 reads TGTGCCAGCAGCCAGATGACAGGAGACTATGGCTACACCTTC.

CDR3 DNA: TGTGCCAGCAGCTTAGCGGTGGGGGCCTATGGCTACACCTTC. This encodes CASSLAVGAYGYTF. The J gene is TRBJ1-2, the V gene TRBV7-8; TRBD1 might be the D (6 bases). The CDR3 length is 14 residues. CDR1 is SGHVS, CDR2 FQNEAQ, per germline. V lost 0 bases and J lost 4, with 9 bases in between.

V usage is TRBV5-1 and J usage is TRBJ2-1; 11 bases line up with TRBD2. The CDR3 spans 15 residues. Germline CDR1 and CDR2: SGHRS and YFSETQ. With V trimmed by 3 bases and J by 8 bases, 7 bases remained unmatched. CDR3 bases: TGCGCCAGCAGCTCCACTAGCGGGAGTAGCGATGAGCAGTTCTTC. It specifies CASSSTSGSSDEQFF.

V is TRBV9 and J is TRBJ2-2; D uncertain. The germline V gene has CDR1 SGDLS and CDR2 YYNGEE. The V end was cut by 0 bases, the J end by 2 bases, with 8 bases between. This CDR3 contains 15 residues. The CDR3 sequence is CASSVGGRNTGELFF. The CDR3 DNA follows: TGTGCCAGCAGCGTAGGTGGCAGAAACACCGGGGAGCTGTTTTTT.

The V and J genes are TRBV12-3 or TRBV12-4 and TRBJ2-5; TRBD2 might be the D (7 bases). V dropped 7 bases and J dropped 5 bases, with 14 bases sitting between them. This CDR3 has 13 amino acids. The CDR3 coding sequence is TGTGCCAGCAAAAGGGGGGGCAGGGAGACCCAGTACTTC. It translates to CASKRGGRETQYF.

The chain carries TRBV19 and TRBJ1-1, with TRBD1 as a possible D gene (5 bases). In germline, CDR1 is LNHDA, CDR2 SQIVND (reference sequence). The CDR3 runs to 12 residues. The V and J ends lost 4 bases and 3 bases respectively, with 6 bases between them. For the CDR3, the DNA is TGTGCCAGTAGTAGCAGGGACACTGAAGCTTTCTTT. It specifies CASSSRDTEAFF.

The V gene is TRBV7-3, the J gene TRBJ2-1; TRBD1 agrees at 12 bases. The junction had 8 bases not matched to a gene; V was cut back by 5 bases and J by 9 bases. CDR3 length: 15 residues. Germline lookup yields CDR1 SGHTA and CDR2 FQGTGA. DNA of the CDR3: TGTGCCAGCAGCCGGGCCGGGACAGGGGGCGGTGAGCAGTTCTTC. It is translated as CASSRAGTGGGEQFF.

This chain uses TRBV3-1 (or the pseudogene TRBV3-2) with TRBJ2-5; 13 bases fit TRBD2. Germline values: CDR1 LGHDT, CDR2 YNNKEL (reference sequence). The CDR3 length is 16 residues. J lost 7 bases, V lost 1 base, and 6 bases had no gene match. The CDR3 region is CASSQGLAGGRGTQYF. The CDR3 nucleotides are TGTGCCAGCAGCCAAGGACTAGCGGGGGGAAGAGGGACCCAGTACTTC.

The chain combines TRBV18 with TRBJ2-5, with 8 bases lining up with TRBD1. The CDR3 spans 14 residues. Unmatched junction bases numbered 5, after V lost 6 bases and J lost 2 bases. Germline V gene sequence: CDR1 KGHSH, CDR2 LQKENI. CDR3 sequence: CASSLRTGQETQYF. CDR3 coding DNA: TGTGCCAGCTCCCTCAGGACAGGGCAAGAGACCCAGTACTTC. The variable domain in full, completed from reference TRBV18 and TRBJ2-5, reads NAGVMQNPRHLVRRRGQEARLRCSPMKGHSHVYWYRQLPEEGLKFMVYLQKENIIDESGMPKERFSAEFPKEGPSILRIQQVVRGDSAAYFCASSLRTGQETQYFGPGTRLLVL.

The rearrangement joins TRBV28 to TRBJ2-7, with D possibly being TRBD2 (7 bases). The germline CDR1 and CDR2 sequences are MDHEN and SYDVKM. V lost 5 bases and J lost 2, with 16 bases in between. This CDR3 is built from 15 residues. The CDR3 here is CASSTGGRDPYEQYF. Here the CDR3 DNA reads TGTGCCAGCAGTACCGGGGGGCGGGACCCCTACGAGCAGTACTTC.

The chain couples TRBV28 to TRBJ1-2; perhaps TRBD1 as D (5 bases). Germline lookup yields CDR1 MDHEN and CDR2 SYDVKM. V lost 3 bases, J lost 4 bases, and 21 bases lay in between. The CDR3 totals 17 residues. Here the CDR3 DNA reads TGTGCCAGCAGTTTTTTAGCCAGGGCGCAAAGGTTCTATGGCTACACCTTC. It is translated as CASSFLARAQRFYGYTF.

The V call is TRBV19, the J call TRBJ1-2; a weak D match, TRBD1 (5 bases). The CDR3 covers 14 residues. Germline lookup yields CDR1 LNHDA and CDR2 SQIVND (reference sequence). The CDR3 is CVTSLSGADYGYTF. The CDR3 nucleotides read TGTGTTACATCCCTAAGTGGGGCCGACTATGGCTACACCTTC.

The chain has TRBV5-4 and TRBJ1-6, with 11 bases identical to TRBD1. This CDR3 contains 17 residues. Germline CDR1 and CDR2: SGHNT and YYREEE (reference sequence). V shed 3 bases and J 7 bases; nucleotides not matched to a gene: 9. CDR3 amino acids: CASSSDRDRGRNSPLHF. The CDR3 bases are TGTGCCAGCAGCTCCGATAGGGACAGGGGGAGGAATTCACCCCTCCACTTT. Variable domain in full (rest from reference TRBV5-4 and TRBJ1-6): ETGVTQSPTHLIKTRGQQVTLRCSSQSGHNTVSWYQQALGQGPQFIFQYYREEENGRGNFPPRFSGLQFPNYSSELNVNALELDDSALYLCASSSDRDRGRNSPLHFGNGTRLTVT.

The genes are TRBV19 and TRBJ2-2, with D unresolved. The CDR3 loop spans 14 amino acids. Trimming pared 3 bases from V and 9 bases from J, leaving 14 bases between. The germline V gene has CDR1 LNHDA and CDR2 SQIVND (reference sequence). In DNA, the CDR3 is TGTGCCAGTAGTATCTCCAGGTCCTACCGGGAGCTGTTTTTT. The encoded protein is CASSISRSYRELFF.

The chain couples TRBV28 to TRBJ2-4, with D possibly matching TRBD1 (7 bases). The V gene's germline CDR1 is MDHEN and CDR2 SYDVKM. The CDR3 totals 14 residues. The V end was cut by 6 bases, the J end by 4 bases, with 13 bases between. CDR3 residues: CASSPRGRKNIQYF. The CDR3 DNA reads TGTGCCAGCAGCCCCAGGGGGAGGAAAAACATTCAGTACTTC.

This sequence joins TRBV3-1 (or the pseudogene TRBV3-2) and TRBJ2-3; D ambiguous. V was shortened by 0 bases and J by 2 bases, with 6 bases between the two germline ends. The CDR3 spans 14 residues. Germline CDR1 and CDR2: LGHDT and YNNKEL (reference sequence). CDR3 in amino acids: CASSQDYLTDTQYF. In nucleotides, the CDR3 is TGTGCCAGCAGCCAAGACTACCTCACAGATACGCAGTATTTT.

The chain combines TRBV9 with TRBJ1-3, with unresolved D. V lost 0 bases and J 0 bases, leaving 7 bases between the germline ends. The CDR3 is 15 amino acids. Germline values: CDR1 SGDLS, CDR2 YYNGEE. The DNA of the CDR3 is TGTGCCAGCAGCGTAGGAGGGAGCTCTGGAAACACCATATATTTT. It specifies CASSVGGSSGNTIYF.

The chain links TRBV9 to TRBJ2-2, with D perhaps TRBD1 (5 bases). Trimming stripped 4 bases from V and 4 bases from J, with 14 bases between. The CDR3 consists of 15 residues. CDR1 and CDR2 (germline): SGDLS, YYNGEE. In nucleotides, the CDR3 is TGTGCCAGCAGCTCCACGACAGCTGCCACCGGGGAGCTGTTTTTT. This translates into CASSSTTAATGELFF.

This chain uses TRBV6-5 with TRBJ1-5; D not resolved. The CDR3 runs 14 residues. Germline CDR1 MNHEY, CDR2 SVGAGI. Trimming shortened V by 0 bases and J by 6 bases, and 9 bases separated the two germline ends. DNA of the CDR3: TGTGCCAGCAGTTACTCGGATAGCGGTCAGCCCCAGCATTTT. Residues: CASSYSDSGQPQHF.

The J gene is TRBJ1-1, the V gene TRBV29-1; the D gene is possibly TRBD1 (6 bases). Germline CDR1 is SQVTM and CDR2 is ANQGSEA. This CDR3 is built from 19 residues. Trimming removed 5 bases from V and 2 bases from J, with 30 bases in between. CDR3 sequence reads: CSVPQQGGGRGRVNTEAFF. The CDR3 coding sequence is TGCAGCGTTCCCCAGCAGGGAGGGGGAAGAGGGAGGGTCAACACTGAAGCTTTCTTT.

This clone was recorded a few times. The chain links TRBV19 to TRBJ1-2, with TRBD1 identical over 12 bases. The CDR3 covers 14 residues. After removal of 7 bases from V and 3 bases from J, the junction contained 3 bases not matched to a gene. Germline V lookup: CDR1 LNHDA, CDR2 SQIVND (reference sequence). DNA of the CDR3: TGTGCCAGTAAAGGGACAGGGGGCTACTATGGCTACACCTTC. Amino acid sequence: CASKGTGGYYGYTF. Full variable domain (rest looked up from reference TRBV19 and TRBJ1-2): DGGITQSPKYLFRKEGQNVTLSCEQNLNHDAMYWYRQDPGQGLRLIYYSQIVNDFQKGDIAEGYSVSREKKESFPLTVTSAQKNPTAFYLCASKGTGGYYGYTFGSGTRLTVV.